This T cell receptor (beta chain) was found in a study of blood T cell repertoires in COVID-19. Study overall: Both acute and convalescent COVID-19 samples were obtained from the United States, Italy and Spain. From T cells, B-cell-depleted T cells, or PBMCs came the material, which was cDNA or gDNA.

CDR3 size: 15 residues. Trimming removed 1 base from V and 0 bases from J, with 7 bases in between. In germline, CDR1 is LGHNA, CDR2 YNFKEQ. TCRdb's copy holds only in-frame clones and misses some; the assay was immunoSEQ multiplex PCR. This sample has 120,000 to 150,000 clones, with roughly nine tenths found just once. This clonotype was sampled from a human donor with COVID-19, enrolled during active disease. The donor label of this sample is uncertain. The chain carries TRBV4-2 and TRBJ1-3; TRBD1 might be the D (6 bases). Specimen: peripheral blood. The CDR3 is CASSQGQASGNTIYF. As DNA, the CDR3 is TGTGCCAGCAGCCAAGGACAGGCCTCTGGAAACACCATATATTTT.